The next 7 T cell receptor beta chains were all read from a single sample in a study of T cells after yellow fever vaccination (dated by TCRdb to the late 2010s). The sample's treatment or condition label is to be understood as: live attenuated yellow fever vaccine strain. Libraries were prepared through 5' RACE. Data came from an Illumina HiSeq 2500. TCRdb's own reprocessing of the public reads used fastp at Q25 and MiXCR and kept productive beta chains. When rows share a CDR3 protein, they turn into one entry using the most common DNA and genes. In this sample the table shows some 600,000 distinct CDR3 sequences, roughly an eighth of which occur a single time. The ten largest clones represent just under 15% of the sample. This specimen was PBMCs, taken on the day of the yellow fever booster vaccination. These receptors were collected from a man aged 25 to 40 who received the YFV17D yellow fever vaccine.

This clonotype showed up just a few times. The chain employs TRBV5-5 and TRBJ2-2; D gene unclear. Germline V CDR1 and CDR2: SGHKS, YYEKEE (reference sequence). V gave up 2 bases and J gave up 7 bases, with 9 bases separating them. The CDR3 has 13 residues. The CDR3 reads CASSFREIGELFF. CDR3 DNA: TGTGCCAGCAGCTTTAGAGAGATCGGGGAGCTGTTTTTT.

This clonotype has only a few counts. V usage is TRBV20-1 and J usage is TRBJ1-2; D possibly corresponds to TRBD1 (5 bases). The ends were cut back, 4 bases at V and 3 bases at J, with 6 bases in the middle. In germline, CDR1 is DFQATT, CDR2 SNEGSKA (reference sequence). This CDR3 has 11 residues. Here the CDR3 reads CSAMTDYGYTF. As DNA, the CDR3 is TGCAGTGCTATGACAGACTATGGCTACACCTTC.

This clonotype was picked up a small number of times. The V gene is TRBV10-2, the J gene TRBJ2-1; 9 bases are a match to TRBD2. CDR3 length: 17 amino acids. Germline CDR1 and CDR2: WSHSY and SAAADI. Trimming cost V 6 bases and J 4 bases; bases outside gene matches: 13. The CDR3 bases are TGCGCCAGCAGCCTAGTTAAGCGGGAGGTAATTTACAATGAGCAGTTCTTC. Encoded protein: CASSLVKREVIYNEQFF.

V usage is TRBV6-2 or TRBV6-3 and J usage is TRBJ2-3; D is perhaps TRBD1 (8 bases). With 5 bases removed from V and 5 bases from J, the gap between germline ends came to 20 bases. The CDR3 has 16 residues. Germline-derived CDR1 and CDR2 are MNHEY and SVGEGT. The chain's CDR3 is CASSTRTGRGRDTQYF. DNA for the CDR3: TGTGCCAGCAGTACTCGGACAGGGAGGGGGCGAGATACGCAGTATTTT.

This clonotype was seen a few times. This chain uses TRBV7-6 with TRBJ2-7, with a possible D match to TRBD2 (5 bases). The CDR3 totals 16 residues. Per germline, CDR1 SGHVS and CDR2 FNYEAQ. V was cut by 4 bases and J by 0 bases, with 16 bases left in between. As DNA, the CDR3 is TGTGCCAGCAGCTCCCAAGGAGGAGCGAGCTCCTACGAGCAGTACTTC. Translated: CASSSQGGASSYEQYF.

This rearrangement joins TRBV7-9 to TRBJ2-7; the D is unclear. The CDR3 is 13 residues long. V was clipped by 3 bases and J by 2 bases, with 8 bases between them. Germline CDR1 is SEHNR and CDR2 is FQNEAQ (reference sequence). Here the CDR3 DNA reads TGTGCCAGCAGCTTGCACAGTCCCTACGAGCAGTACTTC. It codes for CASSLHSPYEQYF.

This chain joins TRBV6-1 and TRBJ2-3; 7 bases align to TRBD2. V trimming: 7 bases; J trimming: 4 bases; junction bases outside the gene matches: 11. Germline V gene data show CDR1 as MNHNS and CDR2 as SASEGT. The CDR3 is 15 amino acids. In DNA, the CDR3 is TGTGCCAGCACCACCAGCGGGATTAGACCAGATACGCAGTATTTT. Translation gives CASTTSGIRPDTQYF.